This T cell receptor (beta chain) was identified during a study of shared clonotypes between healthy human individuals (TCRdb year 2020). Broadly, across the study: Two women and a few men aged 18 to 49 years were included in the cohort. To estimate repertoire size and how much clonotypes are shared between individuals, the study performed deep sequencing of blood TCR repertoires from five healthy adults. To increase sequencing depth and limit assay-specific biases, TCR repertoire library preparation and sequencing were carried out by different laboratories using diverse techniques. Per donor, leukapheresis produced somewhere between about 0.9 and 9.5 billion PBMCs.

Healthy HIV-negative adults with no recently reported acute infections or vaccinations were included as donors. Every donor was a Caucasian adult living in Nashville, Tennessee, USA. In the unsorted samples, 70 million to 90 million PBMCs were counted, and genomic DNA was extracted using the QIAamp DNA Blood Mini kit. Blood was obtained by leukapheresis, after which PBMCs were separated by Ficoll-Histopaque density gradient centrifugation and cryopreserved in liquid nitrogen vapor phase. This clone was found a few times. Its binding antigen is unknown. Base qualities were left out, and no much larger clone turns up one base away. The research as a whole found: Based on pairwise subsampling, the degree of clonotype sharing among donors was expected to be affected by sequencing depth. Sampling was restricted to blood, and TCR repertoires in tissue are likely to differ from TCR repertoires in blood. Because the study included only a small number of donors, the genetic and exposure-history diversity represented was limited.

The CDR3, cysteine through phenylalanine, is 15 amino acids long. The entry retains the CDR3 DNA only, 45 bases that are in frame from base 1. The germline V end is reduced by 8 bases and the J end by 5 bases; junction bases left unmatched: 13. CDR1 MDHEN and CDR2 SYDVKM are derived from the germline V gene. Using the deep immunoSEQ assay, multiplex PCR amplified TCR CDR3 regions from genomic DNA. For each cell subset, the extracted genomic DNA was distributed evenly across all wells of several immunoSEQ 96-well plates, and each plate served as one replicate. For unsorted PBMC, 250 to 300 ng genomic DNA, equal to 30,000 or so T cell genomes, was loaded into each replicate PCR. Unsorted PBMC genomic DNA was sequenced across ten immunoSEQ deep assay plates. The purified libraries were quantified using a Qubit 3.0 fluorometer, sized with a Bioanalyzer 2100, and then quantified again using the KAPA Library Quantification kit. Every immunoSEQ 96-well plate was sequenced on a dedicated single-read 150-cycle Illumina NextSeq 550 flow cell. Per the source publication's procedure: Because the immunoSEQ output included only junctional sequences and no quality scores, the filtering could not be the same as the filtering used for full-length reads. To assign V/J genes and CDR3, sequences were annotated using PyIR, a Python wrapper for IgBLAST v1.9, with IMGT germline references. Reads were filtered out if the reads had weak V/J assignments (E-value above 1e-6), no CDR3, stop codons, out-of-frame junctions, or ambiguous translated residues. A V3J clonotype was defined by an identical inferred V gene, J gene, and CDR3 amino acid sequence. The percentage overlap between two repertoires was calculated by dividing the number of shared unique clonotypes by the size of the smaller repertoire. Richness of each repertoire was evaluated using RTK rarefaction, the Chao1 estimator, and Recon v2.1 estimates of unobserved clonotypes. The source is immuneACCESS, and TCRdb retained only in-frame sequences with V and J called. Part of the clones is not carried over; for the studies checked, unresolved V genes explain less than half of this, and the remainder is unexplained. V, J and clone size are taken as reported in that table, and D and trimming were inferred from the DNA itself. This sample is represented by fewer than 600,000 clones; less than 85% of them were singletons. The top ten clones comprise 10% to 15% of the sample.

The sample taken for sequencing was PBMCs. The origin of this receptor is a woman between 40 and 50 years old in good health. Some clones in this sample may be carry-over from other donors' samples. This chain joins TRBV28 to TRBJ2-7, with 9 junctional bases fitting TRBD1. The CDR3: CASADAGTGIHEQYF. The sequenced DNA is TGTGCCAGCGCAGATGCAGGGACAGGGATACACGAGCAGTACTTC.